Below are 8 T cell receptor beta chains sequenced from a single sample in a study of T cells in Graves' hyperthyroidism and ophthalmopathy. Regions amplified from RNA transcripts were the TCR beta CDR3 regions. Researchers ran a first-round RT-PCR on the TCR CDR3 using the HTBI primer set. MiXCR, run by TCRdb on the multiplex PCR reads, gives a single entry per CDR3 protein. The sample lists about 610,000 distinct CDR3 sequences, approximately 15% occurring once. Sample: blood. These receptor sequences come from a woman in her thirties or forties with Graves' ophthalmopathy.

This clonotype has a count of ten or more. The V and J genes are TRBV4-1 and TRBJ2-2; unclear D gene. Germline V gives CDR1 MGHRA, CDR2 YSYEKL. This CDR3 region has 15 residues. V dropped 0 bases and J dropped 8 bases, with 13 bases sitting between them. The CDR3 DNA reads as TGCGCCAGCAGCCAAGATGTGAGTGTCGGGGGGGAGCTGTTTTTT. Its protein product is CASSQDVSVGGELFF.

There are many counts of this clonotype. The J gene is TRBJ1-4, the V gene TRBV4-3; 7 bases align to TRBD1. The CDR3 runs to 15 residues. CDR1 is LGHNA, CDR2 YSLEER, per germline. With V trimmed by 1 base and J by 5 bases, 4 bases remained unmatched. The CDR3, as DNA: TGCGCCAGCAGCCAAGGAGCAGGGGGAAATGAAAAACTGTTTTTT. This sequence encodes CASSQGAGGNEKLFF.

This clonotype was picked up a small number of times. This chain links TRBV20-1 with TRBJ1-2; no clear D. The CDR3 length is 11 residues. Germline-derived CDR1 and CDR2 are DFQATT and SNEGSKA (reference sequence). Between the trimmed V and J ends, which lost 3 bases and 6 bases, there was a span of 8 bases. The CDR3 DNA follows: TGCAGTGCTAGTCGTCAGAATGGCTACACCTTC. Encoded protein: CSASRQNGYTF.

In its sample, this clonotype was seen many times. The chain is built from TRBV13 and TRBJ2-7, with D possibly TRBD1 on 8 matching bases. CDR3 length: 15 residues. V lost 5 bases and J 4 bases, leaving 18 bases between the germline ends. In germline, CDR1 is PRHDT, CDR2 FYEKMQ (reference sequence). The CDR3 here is CASSQGASGLYEQYF. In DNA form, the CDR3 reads TGTGCCAGCAGCCAGGGGGCTAGCGGCCTGTACGAGCAGTACTTC.

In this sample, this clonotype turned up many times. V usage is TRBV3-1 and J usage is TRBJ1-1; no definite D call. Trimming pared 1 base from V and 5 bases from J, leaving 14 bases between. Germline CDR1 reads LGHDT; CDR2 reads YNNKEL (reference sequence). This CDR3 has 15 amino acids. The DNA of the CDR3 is TGTGCCAGCAGCCAAGGGGCTTGGGCTGGGACTGAAGCTTTCTTT. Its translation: CASSQGAWAGTEAFF.

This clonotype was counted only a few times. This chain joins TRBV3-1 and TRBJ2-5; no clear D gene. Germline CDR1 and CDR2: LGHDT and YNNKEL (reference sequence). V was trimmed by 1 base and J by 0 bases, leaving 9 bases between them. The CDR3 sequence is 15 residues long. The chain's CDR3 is CASSQGVRDQETQYF. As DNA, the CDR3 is TGTGCCAGCAGCCAAGGCGTCAGAGACCAAGAGACCCAGTACTTC.

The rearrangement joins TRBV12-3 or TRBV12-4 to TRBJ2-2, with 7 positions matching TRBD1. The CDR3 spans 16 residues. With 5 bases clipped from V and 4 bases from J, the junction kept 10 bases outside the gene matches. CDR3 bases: TGTGCCAGCAGTCCATCGTTGACAGGGACCACCGGGGAGCTGTTTTTT. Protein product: CASSPSLTGTTGELFF.

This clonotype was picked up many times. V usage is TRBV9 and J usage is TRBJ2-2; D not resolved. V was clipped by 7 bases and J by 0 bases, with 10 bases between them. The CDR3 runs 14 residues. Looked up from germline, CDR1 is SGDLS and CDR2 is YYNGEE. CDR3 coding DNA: TGTGCCAGCTCGGTGGTCGCGAACACCGGGGAGCTGTTTTTT. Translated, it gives CASSVVANTGELFF.